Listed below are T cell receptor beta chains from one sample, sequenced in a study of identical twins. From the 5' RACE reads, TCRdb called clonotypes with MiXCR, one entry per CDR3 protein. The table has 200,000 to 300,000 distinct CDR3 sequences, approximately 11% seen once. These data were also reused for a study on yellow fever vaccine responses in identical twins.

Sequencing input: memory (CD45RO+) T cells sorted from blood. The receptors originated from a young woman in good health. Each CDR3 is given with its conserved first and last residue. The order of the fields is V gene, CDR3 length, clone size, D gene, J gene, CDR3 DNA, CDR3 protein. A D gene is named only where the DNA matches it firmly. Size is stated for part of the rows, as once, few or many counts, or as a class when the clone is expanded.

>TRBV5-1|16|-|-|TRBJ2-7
TGCGCCAGCAGCACGGCAGAGACAGGGAGGACCTACGAGCAGTACTTC
CASSTAETGRTYEQYF
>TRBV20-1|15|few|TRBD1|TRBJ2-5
TGCAGTGCTCCCTGGGGACAGGGGTGGCAAGAGACCCAGTACTTC
CSAPWGQGWQETQYF
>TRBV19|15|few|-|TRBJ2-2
TGTGCCAGTAGGCCACAGGACGTGTCCACCGGGGAGCTGTTTTTT
CASRPQDVSTGELFF
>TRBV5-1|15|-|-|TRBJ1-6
TGCGCCAGCAGCTTGGGGGGCAGTTTTAATTCACCCCTCCACTTT
CASSLGGSFNSPLHF
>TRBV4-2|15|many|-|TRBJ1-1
TGTGCCAGCAGCCAAGATCGGACACCACACACTGAAGCTTTCTTT
CASSQDRTPHTEAFF
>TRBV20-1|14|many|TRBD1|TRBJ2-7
TGCAGTGCTAAAACCGGGACAGGGACGGGCGAGCAGTACTTC
CSAKTGTGTGEQYF
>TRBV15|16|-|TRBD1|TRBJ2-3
TGTGCCACCAGCAGGACAGGGGGATCCCGAACAGATACGCAGTATTTT
CATSRTGGSRTDTQYF
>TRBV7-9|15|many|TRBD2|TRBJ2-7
TGTGCCAGCAGCCCCTCGGGAGGGGCCTCCTACGAGCAGTACTTC
CASSPSGGASYEQYF
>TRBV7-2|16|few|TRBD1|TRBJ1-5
TGTGCCAGCAGCCTAGACAGGGGGCGGTTTGGGCAGCCCCAGCATTTT
CASSLDRGRFGQPQHF
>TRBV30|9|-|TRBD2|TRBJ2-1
TGTGCCGGGGGGGACGTGCAGTTCTTC
CAGGDVQFF
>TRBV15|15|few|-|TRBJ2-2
TGTGCCACCAGCAGGGCCCGGGCCGACGTCGGGGAGCTGTTTTTT
CATSRARADVGELFF
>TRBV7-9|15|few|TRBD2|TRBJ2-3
TGTGCCAGCAGCTTCACAGCGGGGGCCCGTGGTACGCAGTATTTT
CASSFTAGARGTQYF
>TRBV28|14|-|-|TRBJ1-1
TGTGCCAGCAGTTTAATCCGGGGGACCACTGAAGCTTTCTTT
CASSLIRGTTEAFF
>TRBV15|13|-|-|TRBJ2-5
TGTGCCACCAACCCGGGCGCACTGGGGACCCAGTACTTC
CATNPGALGTQYF
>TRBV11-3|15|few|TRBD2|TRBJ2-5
TGTGCCAGCAGCTCGGGTAGCGGGGGCCAAGAGACCCAGTACTTC
CASSSGSGGQETQYF
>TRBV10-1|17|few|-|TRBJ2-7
TGCGCCAGCAGTGAGTATCACCGGGACTCCAACTCCTACGAGCAGTACTTC
CASSEYHRDSNSYEQYF
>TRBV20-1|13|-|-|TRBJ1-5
TGCAGTGCTAGGGTGGCAGGCGGCCAGCCCCAGCATTTT
CSARVAGGQPQHF
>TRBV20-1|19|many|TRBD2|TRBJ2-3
TGCAGTGCTAGCCCCGGCTGGGGGACTAGCGGGAGGGCTTTGGATACGCAGTATTTT
CSASPGWGTSGRALDTQYF
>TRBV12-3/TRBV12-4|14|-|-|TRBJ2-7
TGTGCCAGCAGTTTCGGGGATCTAACCTACGAGCAGTACTTC
CASSFGDLTYEQYF
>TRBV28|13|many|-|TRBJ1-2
TGTGCCAGCAGTTTACAGGGACCTGAAGGCTACACCTTC
CASSLQGPEGYTF
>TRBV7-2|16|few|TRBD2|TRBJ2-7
TGTGCCAGCAGCTTAGGACTAGCGGGAAGCTCCTACGAGCAGTACTTC
CASSLGLAGSSYEQYF
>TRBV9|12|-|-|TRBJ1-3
TGTGCCAGCAATGCAGGGGGAAACACCATATATTTT
CASNAGGNTIYF
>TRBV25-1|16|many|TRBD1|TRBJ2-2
TGTGCCAGCAGTGAACGCCGGACAGGAAACACCGGGGAGCTGTTTTTT
CASSERRTGNTGELFF
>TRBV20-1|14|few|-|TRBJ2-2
TGCAGTGCTAGTGTTCAGGCGTACACCGGGGAGCTGTTTTTT
CSASVQAYTGELFF
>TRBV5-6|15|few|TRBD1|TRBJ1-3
TGTGCCAGCAGCGGAGGGACAGGCTCTGGAAACACCATATATTTT
CASSGGTGSGNTIYF
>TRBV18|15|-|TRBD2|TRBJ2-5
TGTGCCAGCTCACCGACTAGCGGCCTTACAAAGACCCAGTACTTC
CASSPTSGLTKTQYF
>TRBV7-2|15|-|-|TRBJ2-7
TGTGCCAGCAGGCCAGGGGGGAAAAGCTCCTACGAGCAGTACTTC
CASRPGGKSSYEQYF
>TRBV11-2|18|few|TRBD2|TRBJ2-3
TGTGCCAGCAGCTTAGTTCTAGCGGGGGGGCCCCGGACAGATACGCAGTATTTT
CASSLVLAGGPRTDTQYF
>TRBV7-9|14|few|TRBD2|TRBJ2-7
TGTGCCAGCAGCTTAACTAGCGGAGTGAACGAGCAGTACTTC
CASSLTSGVNEQYF
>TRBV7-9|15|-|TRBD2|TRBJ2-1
TGTGCCAGCAGCGATCCTTCGGGACTAGCGGGAGAGCAGTTGTTC
CASSDPSGLAGEQLF
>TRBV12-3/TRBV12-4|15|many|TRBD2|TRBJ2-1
TGTGCCAGCAGTTCCGGGACTAGCGGGGACAATGAGCAGTTCTTC
CASSSGTSGDNEQFF
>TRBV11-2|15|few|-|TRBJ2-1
TGTGCCAGCCGCCTTGGAGGACAGCTAAATAATGAGCAGTTCTTC
CASRLGGQLNNEQFF
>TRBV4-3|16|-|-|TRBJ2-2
TGCGCCAGCAGCCAAGATGGGACTCTGCACACCGGGGAGCTGTTTTTT
CASSQDGTLHTGELFF
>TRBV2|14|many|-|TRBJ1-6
TGTGCCAGCAGAGAATTGGCCTGGGGATCACCCCTCCACTTT
CASRELAWGSPLHF
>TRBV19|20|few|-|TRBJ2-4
TGTGCCAGTACCATGGGTATTGGAAACATTCGGACCACCGCCGGCAACATTCAGTACTTC
CASTMGIGNIRTTAGNIQYF
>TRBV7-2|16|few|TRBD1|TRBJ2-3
TGTGCCAGCAGCAACTCGGACAGGACCGGGGTAGATACGCAGTATTTT
CASSNSDRTGVDTQYF
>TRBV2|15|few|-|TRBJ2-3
TGTGCCAGCAGGTCCGACAGCCCTAGCACAGATACGCAGTATTTT
CASRSDSPSTDTQYF
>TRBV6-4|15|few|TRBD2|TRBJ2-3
TGTGCCAGCAGTGACTTAAGCGGGGGCACAGATACGCAGTATTTT
CASSDLSGGTDTQYF
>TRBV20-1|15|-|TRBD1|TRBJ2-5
TGCAGTGCTAGAGATTTCTGGGACAGCCAAGAGACCCAGTACTTC
CSARDFWDSQETQYF
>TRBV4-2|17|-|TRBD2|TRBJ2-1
TGTGCCAGCAGCCAAGATCTTGCGGGGGGCCGGGTTCCTGAGCAGTTCTTC
CASSQDLAGGRVPEQFF
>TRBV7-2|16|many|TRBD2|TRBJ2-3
TGTGCCAGCAGCTTAGGACTAGCGGCAAGCACAGATACGCAGTATTTT
CASSLGLAASTDTQYF
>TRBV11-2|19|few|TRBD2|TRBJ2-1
TGTGCCAGCAGCTCGGGGACTAGCGGGGGGCGATACTCCTACAATGAGCAGTTCTTC
CASSSGTSGGRYSYNEQFF
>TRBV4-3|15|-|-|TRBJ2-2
TGCGCCAGCAGCCAAGATAGGGGATTCAGCGGGGAGCTGTTTTTT
CASSQDRGFSGELFF
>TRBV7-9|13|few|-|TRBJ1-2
TGTGCCAGCAGCCGCTCAGGGCCCCGCGGCTACACCTTC
CASSRSGPRGYTF
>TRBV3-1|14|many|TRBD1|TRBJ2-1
TGTGCCAGCAGCCCGAGGACAGGGGGCAATGAGCAGTTCTTC
CASSPRTGGNEQFF
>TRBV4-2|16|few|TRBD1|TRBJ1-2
TGTGCCAGCAGCCAAGGGGGGACAGGGGGTCTATATGGCTACACCTTC
CASSQGGTGGLYGYTF
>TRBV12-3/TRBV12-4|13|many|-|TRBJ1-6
TGTGCCAGCAGTTTAGACGGGCATTCACCCCTCCACTTT
CASSLDGHSPLHF
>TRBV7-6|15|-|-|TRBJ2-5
TGTGCCAGCAGCTTATCCGGGCAAAGCAGAGAGACCCAGTACTTC
CASSLSGQSRETQYF
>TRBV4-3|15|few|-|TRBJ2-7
TGCGCCAGCAGCCAAGTGCGGCAGTTACTCTACGAGCAGTACTTC
CASSQVRQLLYEQYF
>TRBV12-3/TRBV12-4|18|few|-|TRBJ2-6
TGTGCCTTCAGTTTAGCGGCCGGACCGTACTCTGGGGCCAACGTCCTGACTTTC
CAFSLAAGPYSGANVLTF
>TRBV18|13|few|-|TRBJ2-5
TGTGCCAGCTCACTCCGGTCTCAAGAGACCCAGTACTTC
CASSLRSQETQYF
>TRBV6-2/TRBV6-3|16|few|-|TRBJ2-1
TGTGCCAGCAGTTACTCTGTCCAGGACGGTATTGATGAGCAGTTCTTC
CASSYSVQDGIDEQFF
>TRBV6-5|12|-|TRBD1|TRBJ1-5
TGTGCCACAGGGGGCTTGGGTCAGCCCCAGCATTTT
CATGGLGQPQHF